The clone carrying this T cell receptor beta chain came up many times. The antigen remains undetermined. The CDR3 is 14 amino acids. The germline gives CDR1 SGHDT, CDR2 YYEEEE. Deletions cut 2 bases from V and 5 bases from J, with 13 bases between. The sample originates from a study of neurological immune-mediated disorders. Across the study: Of the multiple sclerosis patients, approximately 35 in total, around 30 were relapsing-remitting and 3 were secondary progressive. Findings of the study overall: The multiple sclerosis repertoire cluster had no clinical or MRI feature associated with it. The phylogenetic placement of 18 of 34 multiple sclerosis patients' repertoires in one related-CDR3 cluster constitutes a possible signature.

TCRdb re-called the 5' RACE reads through MiXCR, storing one row per CDR3 protein. This table holds 45,000 to 60,000 distinct CDR3 sequences, roughly 2.5% found once. The sequenced sample consisted of PBMCs. This chain links TRBV5-6 with TRBJ2-5, with D possibly being TRBD1 (6 bases). The TCR was taken from a man aged 50-59 years with multiple sclerosis. CDR3 protein: CASSLQGIRETQYF. CDR3 nucleotides: TGTGCCAGCAGCTTACAGGGCATCCGGGAGACCCAGTACTTC.